This TCR beta chain was captured by sequencing in a study of STAT3 mutations in large granular lymphocyte leukemia. In the case of this clone: Its antigen remains unknown.

The CDR3 totals 12 residues. CDR1 is SGHDT and CDR2 is YYEEEE in the germline V gene. V was cut by 3 bases and J by 2 bases, with 5 bases left in between. General observations from the study: Every T-cell large granular lymphocyte leukemia patient had at least one immunodominant TCR beta clonotype.

The data were produced by immunoSEQ multiplex PCR, yet TCRdb's version contains in-frame clones alone and is incomplete. The repertoire consists of about 1,300 clones, with around 2.5% occurring once and the leading ten covering approximately 60%. J is TRBJ1-2 and V is TRBV5-6; D not resolved. Sample: PBMCs. This receptor was obtained from a human donor with T large granular lymphocyte leukemia. Some clones in this sample may be carry-over from other donors' samples. The CDR3: CASSYDNYGYTF. CDR3 bases: TGTGCCAGCAGCTATGACAACTATGGCTACACCTTC.